This TCR beta chain was recorded in a study of shared clonotypes between healthy human individuals. Germline assignment: CDR1 ENHRY and CDR2 SYGVKD. CDR3 length: 19 amino acids. The ends were cut back, 0 bases at V and 0 bases at J, with 18 bases in the middle. The assay was immunoSEQ multiplex PCR, and TCRdb's table has in-frame clones only and misses some. The sample includes 2 million to 2.5 million clones, approximately 96% seen only once; the top ten take around 0.13%. The split of CD4+ cells yielded CD45RA+ naive and CD45RA-negative memory subsets. This clonotype originated in a man aged 18 to 29 in good health. What was sequenced was naive CD4+ T cells sorted from blood. The subset denotes: CD45RA+ positively selected. The chain joins TRBV10-3 to TRBJ2-1; TRBD1 might be the D (5 bases). CDR3 in DNA: TGTGCCATCAGTGAGTCAGAAGACAGCTCTCAGAGCTCCTACAATGAGCAGTTCTTC. Amino acids: CAISESEDSSQSSYNEQFF.